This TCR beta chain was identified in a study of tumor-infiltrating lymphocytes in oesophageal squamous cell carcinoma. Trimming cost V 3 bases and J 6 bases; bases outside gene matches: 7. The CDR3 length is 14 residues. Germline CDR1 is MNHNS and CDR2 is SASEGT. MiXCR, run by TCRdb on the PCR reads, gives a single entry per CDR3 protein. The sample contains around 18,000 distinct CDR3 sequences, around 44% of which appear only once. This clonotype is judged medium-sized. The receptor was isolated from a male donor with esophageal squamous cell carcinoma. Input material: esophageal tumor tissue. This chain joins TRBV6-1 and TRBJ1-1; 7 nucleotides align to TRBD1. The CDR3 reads CASSDDRVMPEAFF. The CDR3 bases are TGTGCCAGCAGTGACGACAGGGTGATGCCTGAAGCTTTCTTT.